These 24 T cell receptor beta chains originate from one sample sequenced in a study of Ad26.COV2.S vaccination and SARS-CoV-2 variants. Treatment given: around 19 received Ad26.COV2.S at low or high dose, single or two shots; several received placebo; per-sample allocation not given. Samples came from day 63 after the first vaccine or placebo injection. The protocol was immunoSEQ multiplex PCR, while the TCRdb copy is restricted to in-frame clones and leaves out a portion. The sample yields 400,000 to 450,000 clones, roughly 91% seen once. The sequenced sample was peripheral blood, obtained in a trial of Ad26.COV2.S vaccine versus placebo. The source is a person between 18 and 59 years old who received the Ad26.COV2.S COVID-19 vaccine or a placebo.

This chain joins TRBV11-2 and TRBJ2-7, with D perhaps TRBD2 (6 bases). V lost 0 bases and J lost 4, with 13 bases in between. CDR3 length: 15 amino acids. Germline lookup yields CDR1 SGHAT and CDR2 FQNNGV. As DNA, the CDR3 is TGTGCCAGCAGCTTAGATCCATTAGCGGCTTACGAGCAGTACTTC. It translates to CASSLDPLAAYEQYF.

This chain uses TRBV6-2 or TRBV6-3 with TRBJ2-4; 11 bases are shared with TRBD2. CDR1 and CDR2 from the germline V gene are MNHEY and SVGEGT. This CDR3 contains 19 residues. V lost 5 bases to trimming and J lost 3 bases; unmatched junction nucleotides: 15. This CDR3 is CASSPQLAGVPMGKNIQYF. For the CDR3, the DNA is TGTGCCAGCAGTCCGCAACTAGCGGGAGTACCCATGGGCAAAAACATTCAGTACTTC.

The chain employs TRBV7-2 and TRBJ2-5; no definite D call. V shed 2 bases and J shed 4 bases, with 20 bases lying between them. Germline V gene data show CDR1 as SGHTA and CDR2 as FQGNSA. CDR3 length: 17 residues. The CDR3 loop reads CASSLKGATTWGETQYF. The CDR3 coding sequence is TGTGCCAGCAGCTTAAAAGGTGCCACAACCTGGGGAGAGACCCAGTACTTC.

This sequence joins TRBV3-1 (or the pseudogene TRBV3-2) and TRBJ2-7, with D perhaps matching TRBD2 (6 bases). V gave up 1 base and J gave up 0 bases, with 10 bases separating them. Germline CDR1 and CDR2: LGHDT and YNNKEL (reference sequence). This CDR3 spans 15 amino acids. CDR3 amino acids: CASSQVVADSYEQYF. DNA for the CDR3: TGTGCCAGCAGCCAAGTTGTAGCGGACTCCTACGAGCAGTACTTC.

This sequence joins TRBV19 and TRBJ2-7, with TRBD2 identical over 9 bases. This CDR3 contains 17 residues. V dropped 5 bases and J dropped 3; count of bases not matched to a gene: 14. The germline CDR1 and CDR2 sequences are LNHDA and SQIVND (reference sequence). The CDR3 loop is CASSSRQGLAPVYEQYF. The CDR3 nucleotides are TGTGCCAGTAGTTCCCGCCAGGGACTAGCCCCCGTCTACGAGCAGTACTTC. The full variable domain, rest sourced from reference TRBV19 and TRBJ2-7, is DGGITQSPKYLFRKEGQNVTLSCEQNLNHDAMYWYRQDPGQGLRLIYYSQIVNDFQKGDIAEGYSVSREKKESFPLTVTSAQKNPTAFYLCASSSRQGLAPVYEQYFGPGTRLTVT.

The genes are TRBV2 and TRBJ2-7; D gene uncertain. This CDR3 is built from 14 residues. Trimming cost V 7 bases and J 2 bases, with 15 bases left between them. Germline V gene sequence: CDR1 SNHLY, CDR2 FYNNEI. CDR3 nucleotides: TGTGCCAGCAAGGCCCGGCAGGTGGCCTACGAGCAGTACTTC. Its protein is CASKARQVAYEQYF.

This rearrangement joins TRBV29-1 to TRBJ2-5; 16 nucleotides align to TRBD2. The CDR3 spans 15 residues. Trimming at V came to 6 bases and at J to 5 bases, leaving 6 bases not matched to a gene. CDR1 and CDR2 from the germline V gene are SQVTM and ANQGSEA. The CDR3 sequence: CSVGTSGRAEETQYF. CDR3 DNA: TGCAGCGTAGGGACTAGCGGGAGGGCCGAGGAGACCCAGTACTTC. Full variable domain (outside the CDR3, taken from reference TRBV29-1 and TRBJ2-5): SAVISQKPSRDICQRGTSLTIQCQVDSQVTMMFWYRQQPGQSLTLIATANQGSEATYESGFVIDKFPISRPNLTFSTLTVSNMSPEDSSIYLCSVGTSGRAEETQYFGPGTRLLVL.

The V gene is TRBV4-2, the J gene TRBJ2-4, with D perhaps matching TRBD2 (7 bases). The CDR3 covers 17 residues. V was trimmed by 0 bases and J by 0 bases, leaving 12 bases between them. CDR1 LGHNA and CDR2 YNFKEQ come from the germline V gene. CDR3 sequence (DNA): TGTGCCAGCAGCCAAGAGGGGAGGGGGTTAGCCAAAAACATTCAGTACTTC. Protein product: CASSQEGRGLAKNIQYF.

The chain recombines TRBV7-9 with TRBJ1-4; unclear D gene. The ends were cut back, 5 bases at V and 5 bases at J, with 9 bases in the middle. The CDR3 spans 13 residues. The V gene's germline CDR1 is SEHNR and CDR2 FQNEAQ (reference sequence). As DNA, the CDR3 is TGTGCCAGCAGCGCTGACGGGAATGAAAAACTGTTTTTT. Translation gives CASSADGNEKLFF.

This clone has just one count. V and J are TRBV5-1 and TRBJ1-1; D is uncertain. Germline V CDR1 and CDR2: SGHRS, YFSETQ. V was shortened by 4 bases and J by 5 bases, with 12 bases between the two germline ends. The CDR3 spans 13 residues. This CDR3 is CASSPNGRTEAFF. The CDR3 bases are TGCGCCAGCAGCCCTAACGGGAGGACTGAAGCTTTCTTT.

The chain couples TRBV5-4 to TRBJ1-1; 9 bases map to TRBD1. V was pared by 5 bases and J by 1 base, with 9 bases of the junction left unmatched. This CDR3 contains 16 residues. Germline V gene data show CDR1 as SGHNT and CDR2 as YYREEE (reference sequence). The CDR3 DNA follows: TGTGCCAGCAGTCGCGGGGGACAGGGAAGGAACACTGAAGCTTTCTTT. Translating gives CASSRGGQGRNTEAFF.

The V gene is TRBV7-3, the J gene TRBJ2-7; 9 bases align to TRBD2. Trimming removed 1 base from V and 5 bases from J; junction bases left unmatched: 6. Per the germline V gene, CDR1 is SGHTA and CDR2 is FQGTGA. This CDR3 contains 15 residues. The CDR3 loop reads CASSLSLAGSHEQYF. The CDR3 bases are TGTGCCAGCAGCTTAAGCCTAGCGGGATCCCACGAGCAGTACTTC.

The chain uses TRBV5-8 and TRBJ2-7, with 14 bases matching TRBD2. With V trimmed by 3 bases and J by 6 bases, 2 bases remained unmatched. CDR1 SGHTS and CDR2 YDEGEE come from the germline V gene. There are 14 residues in the CDR3. This CDR3 is CASSWGTSGGEQYF. The CDR3 bases are TGTGCCAGCAGCTGGGGGACTAGCGGGGGCGAGCAGTACTTC. The whole variable domain, remainder taken from reference TRBV5-8 and TRBJ2-7, is EAGVTQSPTHLIKTRGQQATLRCSPISGHTSVYWYQQALGLGLQFLLWYDEGEERNRGNFPPRFSGRQFPNYSSELNVNALELEDSALYLCASSWGTSGGEQYFGPGTRLTVT.

This chain uses TRBV3-1 (or the pseudogene TRBV3-2) with TRBJ2-7, with D possibly matching TRBD2 (5 bases). V dropped 1 base and J dropped 0 bases, with 13 bases sitting between them. CDR1 LGHDT and CDR2 YNNKEL come from the germline V gene (reference sequence). This CDR3 is built from 16 residues. The DNA of the CDR3 is TGTGCCAGCAGCCAAGGGAGGTCTCACACCTCCTACGAGCAGTACTTC. Its protein is CASSQGRSHTSYEQYF.

The chain couples TRBV5-4 to TRBJ2-2; D ambiguous. The CDR3 runs to 14 residues. Germline V gene lookup returns CDR1 SGHNT and CDR2 YYREEE (reference sequence). V lost 0 bases and J 3 bases, leaving 6 bases between the germline ends. CDR3 region: CASSLGVYTGELFF. CDR3 DNA: TGTGCCAGCAGCTTGGGAGTATACACCGGGGAGCTGTTTTTT.

The chain carries TRBV9 and TRBJ2-2, with unresolved D. The CDR3 length is 16 residues. Per the germline V gene, CDR1 is SGDLS and CDR2 is YYNGEE. Trimming cost V 2 bases and J 0 bases, with 11 bases left between them. CDR3 sequence: CASSVKTVANTGELFF. Here the CDR3 DNA reads TGTGCCAGCAGCGTGAAAACGGTGGCGAACACCGGGGAGCTGTTTTTT.

CDR3 region: CASSLTSGGYEQYF. Here the CDR3 DNA reads TGTGCCAGCAGCTTGACTAGCGGGGGGTACGAGCAGTACTTC. The chain couples TRBV11-1 to TRBJ2-7; the match to TRBD2 covers 13 bases. CDR1 is SGHAT and CDR2 is FQDESV in the germline V gene (reference sequence). With V trimmed by 3 bases and J by 4 bases, 0 bases remained unmatched. CDR3 size: 14 residues.

The chain joins TRBV10-3 to TRBJ2-7; weak D call: TRBD1 (6 bases). The CDR3 consists of 12 residues. V shed 4 bases and J shed 4 bases, with 8 bases lying between them. Germline CDR1 and CDR2: ENHRY and SYGVKD. As DNA, the CDR3 is TGTGCCATCAGTGGGGACACGTACGAGCAGTACTTC. Amino acid sequence: CAISGDTYEQYF.

The CDR3 protein is CAWSAEWGRSYNEQFF. The CDR3 nucleotides are TGTGCCTGGAGTGCTGAGTGGGGTCGCTCCTACAATGAGCAGTTCTTC. The chain joins TRBV30 to TRBJ2-1; no clear D gene. The germline V and J ends were trimmed by 1 base and 0 bases, with 13 bases remaining between them. The CDR3 runs to 16 residues. Germline values: CDR1 GTSNPN, CDR2 SVGIG (reference sequence). Full variable domain (rest looked up from reference TRBV30 and TRBJ2-1): SQTIHQWPATLVQPVGSPLSLECTVEGTSNPNLYWYRQAAGRGLQLLFYSVGIGQISSEVPQNLSASRPQDRQFILSSKKLLLSDSGFYLCAWSAEWGRSYNEQFFGPGTRLTVL.

The V and J genes are TRBV7-9 and TRBJ1-6; 7 bases map to TRBD1. Germline values: CDR1 SEHNR, CDR2 FQNEAQ (reference sequence). This CDR3 has 15 residues. With 4 bases clipped from V and 7 bases from J, the junction kept 7 bases outside the gene matches. CDR3 nucleotide sequence: TGTGCCAGCAGCTCGTCCGGGACAGACAATTCACCCCTCCACTTT. Translation: CASSSSGTDNSPLHF.

V is TRBV28 and J is TRBJ2-7; perhaps TRBD2 as D (6 bases). The germline CDR1 and CDR2 sequences are MDHEN and SYDVKM. CDR3 length: 16 amino acids. Trimming shortened V by 3 bases and J by 0 bases, and 15 bases separated the two germline ends. In nucleotides, the CDR3 is TGTGCCAGCAGTTTGTTCGGGGGAGGACTCTCCTACGAGCAGTACTTC. Translation gives CASSLFGGGLSYEQYF.

The rearrangement links TRBV15 to TRBJ2-1; D assignment may be TRBD1 or TRBD2 (5 bases each). V was shortened by 0 bases and J by 12 bases, with 12 bases between the two germline ends. Germline values: CDR1 LNHNV, CDR2 YYDKDF (reference sequence). This CDR3 region has 13 residues. The DNA for the CDR3 is TGTGCCACCAGCAGAGATTTTCTGGGACGGCAGTTCTTC. This sequence encodes CATSRDFLGRQFF.

The rearrangement links TRBV27 to TRBJ2-7; no clear D gene. The CDR3 has 12 residues. Trimming cost V 8 bases and J 3 bases, with 11 bases left between them. CDR1 and CDR2 from the germline V gene are MNHEY and SMNVEV (reference sequence). The CDR3 sequence: CASGKGVYEQYF. CDR3 nucleotide sequence: TGTGCCAGCGGTAAAGGTGTCTACGAGCAGTACTTC.

J is TRBJ1-5 and V is TRBV27, with TRBD1 matching 9 bases. The CDR3 loop spans 15 amino acids. V gave up 6 bases and J gave up 4 bases; unmatched junction bases: 7. Germline assignment: CDR1 MNHEY and CDR2 SMNVEV (reference sequence). The CDR3 bases are TGTGCCAGCAGGAGGACAGGGGTTTGGAATCAGCCCCAGCATTTT. Its protein is CASRRTGVWNQPQHF.